These T cell receptor beta chains were read from a single sample in a study of cytomegalovirus exposure and HLA in healthy donors. TCRdb keeps only in-frame clones here, not all; method: immunoSEQ multiplex PCR. Among 80,000 to 100,000 clones listed, around 88% were seen once. The sequenced material came from PBMCs. These receptors were taken from a woman in her 30s in good health and CMV-seronegative. Each CDR3 is given with its conserved first and last residue. The order of the fields is V gene, clone size, D gene, J gene, CDR3 protein, CDR3 DNA. D genes are given only for firm matches. The size entry is marked missing in some rows and otherwise reads once, few, many or a size class.

>TRBV7-2|few|-|TRBJ2-7
CASSVSGSSYEQYF
TGTGCCAGCAGCGTAAGCGGATCCTCCTACGAGCAGTACTTC
>TRBV6-5|-|-|TRBJ2-5
CASSWGGGGETQYF
TGTGCCAGCAGTTGGGGAGGTGGGGGGGAGACCCAGTACTTC
>TRBV9|-|-|TRBJ1-2
CASSVGAGEGYTF
TGTGCCAGCAGCGTAGGGGCAGGGGAAGGCTACACCTTC
>TRBV4-3|-|-|TRBJ1-2
CASSQDRGLYGYTF
TGCGCCAGCAGCCAAGATCGGGGACTCTATGGCTACACCTTC
>TRBV28|-|-|TRBJ1-5
CASSFREGQPQHF
TGTGCCAGCAGTTTTCGCGAGGGACAGCCCCAGCATTTT
>TRBV6-1|-|-|TRBJ1-2
CAISAASGRNYGYTF
TGTGCCATCAGCGCCGCGTCAGGGCGAAACTATGGCTACACCTTC
>TRBV7-2|-|-|TRBJ2-7
CASSFSREQYF
TGTGCCAGCAGCTTTTCCAGGGAGCAGTACTTC
>TRBV25-1|-|-|TRBJ1-3
CASMAGFPRGNTIYF
TGTGCCAGCATGGCAGGGTTCCCTCGAGGAAACACCATATATTTT
>TRBV27|-|TRBD2|TRBJ2-7
CASSYRPLGAGGPNEQYF
TGTGCCAGCAGTTATCGGCCCCTGGGAGCGGGGGGGCCGAACGAGCAGTACTTC
>TRBV11-3|few|-|TRBJ2-1
CASSFGGPQGGNEQFF
TGTGCCAGCAGCTTCGGCGGACCCCAAGGAGGGAATGAGCAGTTCTTC
>TRBV9|-|TRBD1|TRBJ1-2
CASSVASGQIYGYTF
TGTGCCAGCAGCGTAGCCTCGGGACAGATCTATGGCTACACCTTC
>TRBV28|-|TRBD1|TRBJ1-2
CASRPTGVNYGYTF
TGTGCCAGCAGGCCGACAGGGGTTAACTATGGCTACACCTTC
>TRBV27|-|-|TRBJ2-5
CASRTWGGGQETQYF
TGTGCCAGCAGGACTTGGGGAGGGGGGCAAGAGACCCAGTACTTC
>TRBV7-9|medium-sized|TRBD1|TRBJ2-7
CASSSADRGRPYEQYF
TGTGCCAGCAGCTCGGCAGACAGGGGCCGACCCTACGAGCAGTACTTC
>TRBV4-1|-|-|TRBJ1-4
CASSPPDSATNEKLFF
TGCGCCAGCAGCCCCCCCGACAGCGCAACTAATGAAAAACTGTTTTTT
>TRBV25-1|-|-|TRBJ2-2
CASSEYRGTGELFF
TGTGCCAGCAGTGAATATAGGGGAACCGGGGAGCTGTTTTTT
>TRBV7-9|-|-|TRBJ2-7
CASSSLGKLYEQYF
TGTGCCAGCAGCTCTCTCGGGAAACTCTACGAGCAGTACTTC
>TRBV7-3|-|-|TRBJ2-5
CASSLLSQETQYF
TGTGCCAGCAGCCTGCTAAGCCAAGAGACCCAGTACTTC
>TRBV21-1|once|-|TRBJ2-7
CASRRTELRAREQYF
TGTGCCAGCAGAAGAACCGAGCTGCGGGCAAGGGAGCAGTACTTC
>TRBV5-1|-|-|TRBJ1-1
CASSLTVNTEAFF
TGCGCCAGCAGCTTGACGGTGAACACTGAAGCTTTCTTT
>TRBV27|once|-|TRBJ1-5
CASSSEGVHSNQPQHF
TGTGCCAGCAGTTCAGAGGGGGTCCATAGCAATCAGCCCCAGCATTTT
>TRBV7-8|few|TRBD1|TRBJ1-2
CASSLPIGTVNYGYTF
TGTGCCAGCAGCTTGCCCATAGGGACAGTTAACTATGGCTACACCTTC
>TRBV5-1|-|TRBD1|TRBJ1-6
CASSWDRASPLHF
TGCGCCAGCAGCTGGGACAGGGCGTCACCCCTCCACTTT
>TRBV5-1|once|-|TRBJ2-6
CASSLAGSSGANVLTF
TGCGCCAGCAGCTTGGCTGGCAGCTCTGGGGCCAACGTCCTGACTTTC
>TRBV15|-|-|TRBJ2-5
CATSRDLEEETQYF
TGTGCCACCAGCAGAGATCTCGAGGAAGAGACCCAGTACTTC
>TRBV18|-|-|TRBJ1-2
CASSRRLTTDSTRGYTF
TGTGCCAGCTCACGCCGCCTTACCACGGATTCCACTAGGGGCTACACCTTC
>TRBV5-1|few|TRBD1|TRBJ1-4
CASSTPPSGQDSSTNEKLFF
TGCGCCAGCAGCACTCCCCCCTCCGGACAGGACTCCTCAACTAATGAAAAACTGTTTTTT
>TRBV9|once|TRBD1|TRBJ1-4
CASSGDRLGEKLFF
TGTGCCAGCAGCGGGGACAGGCTAGGGGAAAAACTGTTTTTT
>TRBV6-5|-|-|TRBJ1-2
CASKLMSAYGYTF
TGTGCCAGCAAATTGATGTCCGCGTATGGCTACACCTTC
>TRBV7-2|-|TRBD2|TRBJ2-7
CASSLLSGSGYEQYF
TGTGCCAGCAGCTTACTTAGCGGGTCGGGCTACGAGCAGTACTTC
>TRBV6-5|-|-|TRBJ1-4
CATGDGYSTNEKLFF
TGTGCCACAGGGGACGGTTATTCAACTAATGAAAAACTGTTTTTT
>TRBV29-1|-|-|TRBJ1-2
CSVGVGAGHYGYTF
TGCAGCGTTGGGGTGGGGGCCGGCCACTATGGCTACACCTTC
>TRBV10-3|-|TRBD1|TRBJ1-6
CAISERTGRHSPLHF
TGTGCCATCAGCGAGAGGACAGGGAGGCATTCACCCCTCCACTTT
>TRBV15|-|TRBD1|TRBJ2-2
CATTLGTGGTGELFF
TGTGCCACTACTCTAGGGACAGGGGGCACCGGGGAGCTGTTTTTT
>TRBV10-3|-|-|TRBJ2-1
CAISGTTVNEQFF
TGTGCCATCAGCGGAACGACAGTCAATGAGCAGTTCTTC
>TRBV10-3|-|-|TRBJ1-4
CASGETNEKLFF
TGTGCCTCCGGGGAAACTAATGAAAAACTGTTTTTT
>TRBV29-1|-|-|TRBJ1-2
CSVELTVPTADYGYTF
TGCAGCGTTGAGCTGACAGTGCCCACAGCCGACTATGGCTACACCTTC
>TRBV28|-|TRBD2|TRBJ2-7
CASSLFQGLAGSYEQYF
TGTGCCAGCAGTTTATTCCAAGGACTAGCGGGGTCCTACGAGCAGTACTTC
>TRBV18|-|TRBD2|TRBJ2-1
CASSLTSGKDNEQFF
TGTGCCAGCTCGCTGACTAGCGGGAAGGACAATGAGCAGTTCTTC
>TRBV7-3|-|-|TRBJ2-1
CASSLSGLRQGFNEQFF
TGTGCCAGCAGCTTAAGCGGTCTTCGGCAGGGGTTTAATGAGCAGTTCTTC
>TRBV5-1|-|TRBD2|TRBJ2-3
CASSPPSTSGPGDTQYF
TGCGCCAGCAGCCCCCCTTCGACTAGCGGTCCGGGGGATACGCAGTATTTT
>TRBV5-6|-|-|TRBJ2-7
CASRGRDRSGTYEQYF
TGTGCCAGCAGAGGAAGGGATAGAAGCGGCACCTACGAGCAGTACTTC
>TRBV5-1|-|TRBD1|TRBJ1-5
CASSLGQGPYSNQPQHF
TGCGCCAGCAGCTTGGGACAGGGGCCCTATAGCAATCAGCCCCAGCATTTT
>TRBV2|-|TRBD1|TRBJ2-2
CATSGQGTGELFF
TGTGCCACCTCGGGACAGGGGACCGGGGAGCTGTTTTTT
>TRBV5-1|-|-|TRBJ2-3
CASSFYGGPSTDTQYF
TGCGCCAGCAGCTTTTACGGGGGTCCTAGCACAGATACGCAGTATTTT
>TRBV2|many|-|TRBJ2-1
CASSEVGGRQFF
TGTGCCAGCAGTGAAGTAGGGGGACGACAGTTCTTC
>TRBV6-1|-|TRBD2|TRBJ2-1
CASIWTSGNEQFF
TGTGCCAGCATCTGGACTAGCGGCAATGAGCAGTTCTTC
>TRBV18|-|-|TRBJ1-2
CASSRQELNYGYTF
TGTGCCAGCTCACGACAGGAGCTTAACTATGGCTACACCTTC
>TRBV27|-|TRBD1|TRBJ1-2
CASSFLSDRMPGYTF
TGTGCCAGCAGTTTCTTATCGGACAGGATGCCTGGCTACACCTTC
>TRBV5-1|-|TRBD1|TRBJ1-1
CASSRSGQLNTEAFF
TGCGCCAGCAGCAGGTCGGGACAGCTAAACACTGAAGCTTTCTTT
>TRBV20-1|-|-|TRBJ1-2
CSQGNGYTF
TGCAGTCAGGGAAATGGCTACACCTTC
>TRBV19|few|TRBD1|TRBJ2-7
CASVGQGADEQYF
TGTGCCAGCGTGGGACAGGGTGCGGACGAGCAGTACTTC
>TRBV28|medium-sized|TRBD1|TRBJ2-2
CASSLWTGYTGELFF
TGTGCCAGCAGTTTGTGGACAGGGTACACCGGGGAGCTGTTTTTT
>TRBV11-2|-|TRBD2|TRBJ2-7
CASSFDWLAGASYEQYF
TGTGCCAGCAGCTTTGACTGGCTAGCGGGGGCCTCCTACGAGCAGTACTTC
>TRBV2|-|TRBD2|TRBJ2-5
CASRAAGLAGQETQYF
TGTGCCAGCAGGGCCGCGGGACTAGCGGGGCAGGAGACCCAGTACTTC